This entry describes one T cell receptor beta chain. TCRdb called the RT-PCR reads again in MiXCR, with one record for every CDR3 protein. In the table there are about 680,000 distinct CDR3 sequences, 14% of which are singletons. The TCR originated in a female donor in good health, serving as a healthy control. The sequenced sample was memory CD4+ T cells from blood.

The CDR3 bases are TGTGCCAGCAGTTTTTTGGACACCGCCCAGGGGGGCTACACCTTC. Translated: CASSFLDTAQGGYTF. The chain carries TRBV28 and TRBJ1-2, with D possibly being TRBD1 (6 bases). The CDR3 covers 15 residues. Germline CDR1 MDHEN, CDR2 SYDVKM. V dropped 3 bases and J dropped 8 bases, with 19 bases sitting between them.